This T cell receptor beta chain was sequenced in a study of T cells in Graves' hyperthyroidism and ophthalmopathy. Study-wide context: Sampling of peripheral blood happened at initial diagnosis, prior to any treatment.

The CDR3 spans 13 residues. Germline assignment: CDR1 SQVTM and CDR2 ANQGSEA. V shed 6 bases and J shed 0 bases, with 11 bases lying between them. A few counts support this clonotype. As yet, its antigen is unknown. Study-wide points: Patients with ophthalmopathy were separated from those with stable hyperthyroidism by a 13 V-J model.

Regions amplified from RNA transcripts were the TCR beta CDR3 regions. First-round RT-PCR with HTBI primers amplified the TCR CDR3 region. MiXCR was run by TCRdb on the multiplex PCR reads, yielding one entry per CDR3 protein. In the table there are around 520,000 distinct CDR3 sequences, roughly a quarter of which are singletons. The sequenced sample was blood. The chain recombines TRBV29-1 with TRBJ1-1, with D tentatively TRBD1 (5 bases). The TCR sequence derives from a woman aged 25 to 45 with Graves' ophthalmopathy. CDR3 coding DNA: TGCAGCGTACACAGGAGCATGAACACTGAAGCTTTCTTT. It translates to CSVHRSMNTEAFF.